The 6 T cell receptor beta chains presented below share a single source sample, sequenced in a study of blood T cell repertoires in COVID-19. Profiled with immunoSEQ multiplex PCR; TCRdb holds only in-frame clones, not every one. Here the sample spans 200,000 to 300,000 clones, approximately 84% being singletons. Source material: PBMCs or T cells enriched from blood (not recorded which). All receptors derive from a woman aged 40 to 50 with acute COVID-19.

The V call is TRBV2, the J call TRBJ2-3, with 14 bases that match TRBD2. The CDR3 has 17 residues. The V segment lost 7 bases and the J segment 4 bases; nucleotides outside the gene matches: 10. The V gene's germline CDR1 is SNHLY and CDR2 FYNNEI. CDR3 bases: TGTGCCAGCACTGGGATGGGACTAGCGGGAGTATCAGATACGCAGTATTTT. It encodes CASTGMGLAGVSDTQYF.

J is TRBJ2-5 and V is TRBV5-1; 8 bases agree with TRBD1. Looked up from germline, CDR1 is SGHRS and CDR2 is YFSETQ. V shed 0 bases and J 9 bases; nucleotides not matched to a gene: 10. The CDR3 is 15 amino acids. The CDR3 here is CASSLEGTGRRAQYF. The CDR3 region has the DNA TGCGCCAGCAGCTTGGAGGGGACAGGCAGGAGGGCCCAGTACTTC.

The J gene is TRBJ2-1, the V gene TRBV6-5; possibly TRBD2 for D (6 bases). The CDR3 consists of 13 residues. The ends were cut back, 8 bases at V and 1 base at J, with 9 bases in the middle. Germline V gives CDR1 MNHEY, CDR2 SVGAGI. In nucleotides, the CDR3 is TGTGCCAGCGGCGGGGCGTCCTACAATGAGCAGTTCTTC. This translates into CASGGASYNEQFF.

The V and J genes are TRBV3-1 (or the pseudogene TRBV3-2) and TRBJ1-4, with a tentative D call TRBD1 (6 bases). V lost 3 bases, J lost 5 bases, and 13 bases lay in between. The CDR3 totals 15 residues. Germline loops: CDR1 LGHDT, CDR2 YNNKEL (reference sequence). Here the CDR3 reads CASSHPTRGNEKLFF. CDR3 DNA: TGTGCCAGCAGCCATCCCACCAGGGGCAATGAAAAACTGTTTTTT.

The rearrangement uses TRBV5-1 and TRBJ2-2, with 9 bases lining up with TRBD2. CDR3 length: 15 residues. Trimming cost V 5 bases and J 7 bases; bases outside gene matches: 9. Germline values: CDR1 SGHRS, CDR2 YFSETQ. CDR3 DNA sequence: TGCGCCAGCAGTTATTCTAGCGGGACTGACGGGGAGCTGTTTTTT. Residues: CASSYSSGTDGELFF. The variable domain in full, completed from reference TRBV5-1 and TRBJ2-2, reads KAGVTQTPRYLIKTRGQQVTLSCSPISGHRSVSWYQQTPGQGLQFLFEYFSETQRNKGNFPGRFSGRQFSNSRSEMNVSTLELGDSALYLCASSYSSGTDGELFFGEGSRLTVL.

The gene calls are TRBV5-1 and TRBJ1-2; D call uncertain. Germline CDR1 and CDR2: SGHRS and YFSETQ. The CDR3 is 14 amino acids. V was trimmed by 6 bases and J by 4 bases, leaving 16 bases between them. This chain's CDR3 is CASIPVPGSYGYTF. CDR3 nucleotide sequence: TGCGCCAGCATCCCAGTGCCAGGATCCTATGGCTACACCTTC. Combining the CDR3 with reference TRBV5-1 and TRBJ1-2 gives the whole variable domain KAGVTQTPRYLIKTRGQQVTLSCSPISGHRSVSWYQQTPGQGLQFLFEYFSETQRNKGNFPGRFSGRQFSNSRSEMNVSTLELGDSALYLCASIPVPGSYGYTFGSGTRLTVV.